The TCR beta chain described here comes from a study of tumor and adjacent non-tumor tissue in lung cancer. Whole-study results and caveats: In normal lung, the top 100 clones were significantly more dominant than in tumor. Patients with more diverse tumor TCRs had worse survival.

The template was RNA from unsorted bulk tissue. CDR1 and CDR2 (germline): SQVTM, ANQGSEA. This CDR3 has 12 amino acids. V lost 4 bases to trimming and J lost 7 bases, with 11 bases between them. This clonotype has ten or more counts. Its specificity is unknown. A modified ARM-PCR protocol with three rounds of nested PCR amplified TCRbeta. TCRdb ran MiXCR on the multiplex PCR reads and lists one entry per CDR3 protein. The sample contains 200,000 to 250,000 distinct CDR3 sequences, 71% of which appear only once. Sequencing was done on a sample of lung tumor tissue. The chain employs TRBV29-1 and TRBJ2-4, with D unclear. This sequence was found in a man in his fifties or sixties with non-small cell lung cancer. The CDR3 DNA sequence: TGCAGCGTTGGAGAAGGATTGAACATTCAGTACTTC. Protein: CSVGEGLNIQYF.